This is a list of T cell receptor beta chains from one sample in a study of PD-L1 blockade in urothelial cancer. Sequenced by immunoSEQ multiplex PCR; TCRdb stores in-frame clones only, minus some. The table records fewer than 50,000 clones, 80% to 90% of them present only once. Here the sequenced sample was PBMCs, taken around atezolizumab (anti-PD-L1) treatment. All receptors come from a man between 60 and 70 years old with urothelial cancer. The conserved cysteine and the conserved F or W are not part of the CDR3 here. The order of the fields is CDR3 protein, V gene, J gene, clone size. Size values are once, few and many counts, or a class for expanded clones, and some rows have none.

CDR3aa: ASSGEVTGELF
v_gene: TRBV2
j_gene: TRBJ2-2
abundance: -

CDR3aa: ASSLGAQETQY
v_gene: TRBV18
j_gene: TRBJ2-5
abundance: -

CDR3aa: AWKGQGGYNEQF
v_gene: TRBV30
j_gene: TRBJ2-1
abundance: few

CDR3aa: ASSHVRGEQF
v_gene: TRBV11-2
j_gene: TRBJ2-1
abundance: -

CDR3aa: ASSNIDRDYGYT
v_gene: TRBV18
j_gene: TRBJ1-2
abundance: -

CDR3aa: ASRTPGQGMGYT
v_gene: TRBV6-5
j_gene: TRBJ1-2
abundance: -

CDR3aa: ASSSPGTPPYEQY
v_gene: TRBV7-8
j_gene: TRBJ2-7
abundance: -

CDR3aa: ASSRGLAGGNQETQY
v_gene: TRBV5-1
j_gene: TRBJ2-5
abundance: once

CDR3aa: ASSYGDNEKLF
v_gene: TRBV5-1
j_gene: TRBJ1-4
abundance: -

CDR3aa: ASSLGGANSGYT
v_gene: TRBV7-9
j_gene: TRBJ1-2
abundance: -

CDR3aa: ASSQGEAGGYEQY
v_gene: TRBV4-1
j_gene: TRBJ2-7
abundance: -

CDR3aa: ASRRGSTYEQY
v_gene: TRBV6-6
j_gene: TRBJ2-7
abundance: -

CDR3aa: ASSELDEQY
v_gene: TRBV18
j_gene: TRBJ2-7
abundance: -

CDR3aa: ASSAAAGPTEAF
v_gene: TRBV6-1
j_gene: TRBJ1-1
abundance: -

CDR3aa: ASSPELYNEQF
v_gene: TRBV11-2
j_gene: TRBJ2-1
abundance: -

CDR3aa: ASGLVLNANTGELF
v_gene: TRBV12-5
j_gene: TRBJ2-2
abundance: -

CDR3aa: ASSYGEDGYNEQF
v_gene: TRBV6-5
j_gene: TRBJ2-1
abundance: few

CDR3aa: ASSFTGSTTYEQY
v_gene: TRBV5-1
j_gene: TRBJ2-7
abundance: once

CDR3aa: ASSISSNTGELF
v_gene: TRBV5-1
j_gene: TRBJ2-2
abundance: -

CDR3aa: ASSSPGLAGGTDTDTQY
v_gene: TRBV5-1
j_gene: TRBJ2-3
abundance: once

CDR3aa: ATSSLGQGGSGANVLT
v_gene: TRBV15
j_gene: TRBJ2-6
abundance: -

CDR3aa: ASSLGLAGATYEQY
v_gene: TRBV28
j_gene: TRBJ2-7
abundance: once

CDR3aa: ASSLGLAPSSYEQY
v_gene: TRBV5-1
j_gene: TRBJ2-7
abundance: -

CDR3aa: ASRLGHQGPGT
v_gene: TRBV19
j_gene: TRBJ1-2
abundance: -

CDR3aa: SVETDYNEKLF
v_gene: TRBV29-1
j_gene: TRBJ1-4
abundance: -

CDR3aa: ATSRGVGVTGELF
v_gene: TRBV15
j_gene: TRBJ2-2
abundance: once

CDR3aa: ASSPFGGGNQPQH
v_gene: TRBV18
j_gene: TRBJ1-5
abundance: -